The 20 T cell receptor beta chains presented below share a single source sample, sequenced in a study of CD8 T cells in Susac syndrome. The RNA input was about 0.5 to 1 ug, and it was reverse transcribed with random hexamers. One entry per CDR3 protein, called by TCRdb with MiXCR from the immunoSEQ multiplex PCR reads. Here the sample spans around 110,000 distinct CDR3 sequences, about 93% being singletons. What was sequenced was CD8+ T cells from PBMCs. These receptors were collected from a human donor with Susac syndrome.

This clonotype was seen only once. This rearrangement joins TRBV12-3 or TRBV12-4 to TRBJ2-1, with 10 bases matching TRBD2. J gave up 7 bases and V 10 bases, and 10 bases lay outside the gene matches. The CDR3 length is 14 residues. The DNA for the CDR3 is TGTGCCATCTCGAGCGGGGGGGCCAGGAATGAGCAGTTCTTC. Amino acids: CAISSGGARNEQFF.

V gene TRBV29-1 combines with J gene TRBJ2-7; D is undetermined. The germline gives CDR1 SQVTM, CDR2 ANQGSEA. The CDR3 spans 14 residues. V was pared by 4 bases and J by 4 bases, with 17 bases between. CDR3: CSVVDVGQLYEQYF. The CDR3 coding sequence is TGCAGCGTTGTTGACGTTGGGCAGCTTTACGAGCAGTACTTC.

Only one count was recorded for this clonotype. This sequence joins TRBV6-2 or TRBV6-3 and TRBJ2-1; 7 nucleotides align to TRBD2. Germline CDR1 is MNHEY and CDR2 is SVGEGT. Trimming removed 6 bases from V and 8 bases from J; junction bases left unmatched: 13. This CDR3 is built from 15 residues. CDR3 loop: CASSSTSVRLHEQFF. As DNA, the CDR3 is TGTGCCAGCAGCAGCACTAGCGTCCGGCTCCATGAGCAGTTCTTC.

V and J are TRBV5-1 and TRBJ1-4; D is unresolved. This CDR3 spans 15 amino acids. The V and J ends lost 4 bases and 0 bases respectively, with 10 bases between them. Per the germline V gene, CDR1 is SGHRS and CDR2 is YFSETQ. In nucleotides, the CDR3 is TGCGCCAGCAGCCCCAACCGTGCAACTAATGAAAAACTGTTTTTT. Residues: CASSPNRATNEKLFF. Drawing the rest from reference TRBV5-1 and TRBJ1-4, the complete variable domain is KAGVTQTPRYLIKTRGQQVTLSCSPISGHRSVSWYQQTPGQGLQFLFEYFSETQRNKGNFPGRFSGRQFSNSRSEMNVSTLELGDSALYLCASSPNRATNEKLFFGSGTQLSVL.

The rearrangement joins TRBV15 to TRBJ2-7; D could derive from TRBD1 or TRBD2 (6 bases each). Germline V CDR1 and CDR2: LNHNV, YYDKDF (reference sequence). Trimming removed 0 bases from V and 5 bases from J, with 8 bases in between. The CDR3 is 13 amino acids. The CDR3 DNA sequence: TGTGCCACCAGCAGAGATAGGGGGGACGAGCAGTACTTC. Translated, it gives CATSRDRGDEQYF.

The gene calls are TRBV13 and TRBJ2-3, with 10 positions matching TRBD2. With 5 bases clipped from V and 5 bases from J, the junction kept 4 bases outside the gene matches. The germline gives CDR1 PRHDT, CDR2 FYEKMQ (reference sequence). The CDR3 runs to 14 residues. The CDR3 nucleotides are TGTGCCAGCAGCGTGGGACTAGCGAAAGATACGCAGTATTTT. It translates to CASSVGLAKDTQYF.

The chain is built from TRBV7-2 and TRBJ2-3; 10 bases fit TRBD2. V shed 0 bases and J 2 bases; nucleotides not matched to a gene: 8. Germline V gives CDR1 SGHTA, CDR2 FQGNSA. The CDR3 covers 18 residues. The CDR3 DNA reads TGTGCCAGCAGCTTAGCGTCCCCCCTAGCGGGGGCCACAGATACGCAGTATTTT. It is translated as CASSLASPLAGATDTQYF.

The rearrangement links TRBV7-8 to TRBJ1-6; D is ambiguous. V lost 5 bases and J lost 8, with 7 bases in between. This CDR3 region has 12 residues. Germline CDR1 is SGHVS and CDR2 is FQNEAQ. The CDR3 spells CASSASHSPLHF. The CDR3, as DNA: TGTGCCAGCAGCGCGTCCCATTCACCCCTCCACTTT.

Remarks on this clonotype: The junction departs from germline at one end; a sequencing error may be responsible. The chain recombines TRBV27 with TRBJ1-1; D remains unclear. The CDR3 covers 13 residues. Germline CDR1 reads MNHEY; CDR2 reads SMNVEV (reference sequence). This CDR3 reads CAISLGPNTEAFF. CDR3 coding DNA: TGTGCCATCAGTTTAGGGCCGAACACTGAAGCTTTCTTT.

The chain has TRBV6-5 and TRBJ2-3; D is unclear. This CDR3 spans 14 amino acids. V lost 4 bases and J lost 1, with 9 bases in between. Per germline, CDR1 MNHEY and CDR2 SVGAGI. The CDR3 DNA follows: TGTGCCAGCAGTTCGACACAGCGCACAGATACGCAGTATTTT. It encodes CASSSTQRTDTQYF.

The gene calls are TRBV9 and TRBJ2-7; weak D call: TRBD1 (6 bases). The V end was cut by 3 bases, the J end by 5 bases, with 15 bases between. Germline V gene data show CDR1 as SGDLS and CDR2 as YYNGEE. The length of the CDR3 is 14 residues. CDR3 bases: TGTGCCAGCAGCGAGACAGGATACAACCACGAGCAGTACTTC. This encodes CASSETGYNHEQYF.

J is TRBJ2-1 and V is TRBV27, with 10 bases that match TRBD2. V trimming: 7 bases; J trimming: 6 bases; junction bases outside the gene matches: 9. Germline V gene data show CDR1 as MNHEY and CDR2 as SMNVEV (reference sequence). This CDR3 is 15 amino acids long. This chain's CDR3 is CASTPATSGANEQFF. The CDR3 DNA reads TGTGCCAGCACCCCGGCTACTAGCGGGGCCAATGAGCAGTTCTTC.

This clonotype was observed once. The chain links TRBV3-1 to TRBJ2-3; 12 nucleotides agree with TRBD2. The V segment lost 6 bases and the J segment 5 bases; nucleotides outside the gene matches: 12. This CDR3 region has 17 residues. CDR1 LGHDT and CDR2 YNNKEL come from the germline V gene (reference sequence). The CDR3 region is CASSRPTSGGSRDTQYF. The CDR3 DNA sequence: TGTGCCAGCAGTCGACCGACTAGCGGGGGCTCGAGAGATACGCAGTATTTT.

The chain recombines TRBV27 with TRBJ1-1; D might be TRBD1 (5 bases). The length of the CDR3 is 12 residues. Between the trimmed V and J ends, which lost 6 bases and 5 bases, there was a span of 10 bases. Germline loops: CDR1 MNHEY, CDR2 SMNVEV (reference sequence). The CDR3 DNA sequence: TGTGCCAGCAGCCAGGGCGGAACTGAAGCTTTCTTT. Translating gives CASSQGGTEAFF.

This chain links TRBV29-1 with TRBJ2-2; 8 positions agree with TRBD1. J was trimmed by 4 bases and V by 3 bases; bases with no gene match: 4. The CDR3 is made up of 14 amino acids. Germline V lookup: CDR1 SQVTM, CDR2 ANQGSEA. The CDR3: CSVEGRGPTGELFF. The CDR3 DNA reads as TGCAGCGTTGAGGGCAGGGGGCCCACCGGGGAGCTGTTTTTT.

This chain joins TRBV27 and TRBJ2-1; no clear D gene. The germline gives CDR1 MNHEY, CDR2 SMNVEV (reference sequence). The V end lost 6 bases, the J end lost 0 bases, and 9 bases lay between the germline ends. The CDR3 totals 14 residues. CDR3: CASSKTGSYNEQFF. Here the CDR3 DNA reads TGTGCCAGCAGCAAGACCGGCTCCTACAATGAGCAGTTCTTC.

J is TRBJ2-3 and V is TRBV6-4, with 13 nucleotides matching TRBD2. Germline CDR1 reads MRHNA; CDR2 reads SNTAGT. Germline trimming cut 6 bases from V and 2 bases from J; bases unmatched to any gene: 5. This CDR3 is built from 16 residues. CDR3 amino acids: CASRDTSGGDTDTQYF. The CDR3, as DNA: TGTGCCAGCAGAGATACTAGCGGGGGGGACACAGATACGCAGTATTTT.

CDR3 loop: CASSFGELFF. CDR3 nucleotide sequence: TGTGCCAGCAGCTTTGGGGAGCTGTTTTTT. This sequence joins TRBV7-9 and TRBJ2-2; D is uncertain. V lost 3 bases, J lost 8 bases, and 1 base lay in between. The CDR3 spans 10 residues. Germline loops: CDR1 SEHNR, CDR2 FQNEAQ (reference sequence).

This sequence joins TRBV4-2 and TRBJ2-1, with 7 nucleotides matching TRBD1. CDR3 length: 16 amino acids. Germline V gene sequence: CDR1 LGHNA, CDR2 YNFKEQ. V was clipped by 0 bases and J by 0 bases; unmatched bases: 2. The DNA for the CDR3 is TGTGCCAGCAGCCAAGAGGGACAGAACTCCTACAATGAGCAGTTCTTC. Protein: CASSQEGQNSYNEQFF.

V and J are TRBV9 and TRBJ1-5; a possible D gene is TRBD1 (5 bases). Per the germline V gene, CDR1 is SGDLS and CDR2 is YYNGEE. The CDR3 length is 14 residues. Trimming left V 2 bases short and J 2 bases short, with 8 bases between. The CDR3 region has the DNA TGTGCCAGCAGCGTCCGGGGGGGCAATCAGCCCCAGCATTTT. Encoded protein: CASSVRGGNQPQHF.